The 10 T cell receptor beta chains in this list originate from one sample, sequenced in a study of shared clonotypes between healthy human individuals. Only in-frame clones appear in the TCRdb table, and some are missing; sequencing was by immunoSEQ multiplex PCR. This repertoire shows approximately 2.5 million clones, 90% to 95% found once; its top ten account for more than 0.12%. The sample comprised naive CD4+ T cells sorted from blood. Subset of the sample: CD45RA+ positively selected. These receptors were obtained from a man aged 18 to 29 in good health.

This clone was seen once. The DNA of the CDR3 is TGTGCCAGCAGCTTAGGGGTCTACGAGCAGTACTTC. The encoded protein is CASSLGVYEQYF. The gene calls are TRBV13 and TRBJ2-7; D uncertain. The CDR3 sequence is 12 residues long. Between the trimmed V and J ends, which lost 0 bases and 3 bases, there was a span of 3 bases. Germline loops: CDR1 PRHDT, CDR2 FYEKMQ (reference sequence).

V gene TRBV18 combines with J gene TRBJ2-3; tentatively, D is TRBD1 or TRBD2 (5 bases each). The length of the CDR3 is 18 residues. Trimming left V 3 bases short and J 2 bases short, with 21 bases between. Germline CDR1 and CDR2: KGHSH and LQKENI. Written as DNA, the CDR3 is TGTGCCAGCTCACCGTTGGGACCCGGGCCAATGAACACAGATACGCAGTATTTT. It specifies CASSPLGPGPMNTDTQYF.

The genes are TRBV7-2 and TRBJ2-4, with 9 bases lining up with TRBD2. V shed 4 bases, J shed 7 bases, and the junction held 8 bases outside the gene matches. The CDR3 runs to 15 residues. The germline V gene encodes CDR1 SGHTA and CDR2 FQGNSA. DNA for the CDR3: TGTGCCAGCAGCTCTGAAGCGGGGGGAAGGAACATTCAGTACTTC. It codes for CASSSEAGGRNIQYF.

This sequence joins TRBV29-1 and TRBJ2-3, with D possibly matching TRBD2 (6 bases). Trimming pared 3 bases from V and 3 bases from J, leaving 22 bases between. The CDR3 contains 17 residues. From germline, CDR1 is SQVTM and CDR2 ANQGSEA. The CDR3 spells CSVEPIRGASGTDTQYF. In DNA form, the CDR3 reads TGCAGCGTTGAGCCGATCCGCGGGGCGAGTGGGACAGATACGCAGTATTTT.

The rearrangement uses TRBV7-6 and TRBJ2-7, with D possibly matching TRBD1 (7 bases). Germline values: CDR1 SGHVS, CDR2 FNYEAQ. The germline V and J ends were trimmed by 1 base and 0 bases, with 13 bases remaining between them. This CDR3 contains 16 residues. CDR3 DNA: TGTGCCAGCAGCTTAGTGTCAGGGGGAGGCTCCTACGAGCAGTACTTC. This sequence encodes CASSLVSGGGSYEQYF.

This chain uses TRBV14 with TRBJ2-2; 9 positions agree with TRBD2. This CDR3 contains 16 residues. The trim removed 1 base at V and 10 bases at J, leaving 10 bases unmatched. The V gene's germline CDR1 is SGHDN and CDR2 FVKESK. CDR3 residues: CASSQVLAGFGAELFF. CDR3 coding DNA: TGTGCCAGCAGCCAAGTACTAGCGGGTTTTGGAGCGGAGCTGTTTTTT.

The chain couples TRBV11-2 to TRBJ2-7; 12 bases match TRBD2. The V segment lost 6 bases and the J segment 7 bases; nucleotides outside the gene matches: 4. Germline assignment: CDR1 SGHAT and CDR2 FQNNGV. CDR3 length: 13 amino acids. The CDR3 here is CASRRLAGDEQYF. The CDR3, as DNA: TGTGCCAGCAGGCGACTAGCGGGGGATGAGCAGTACTTC.

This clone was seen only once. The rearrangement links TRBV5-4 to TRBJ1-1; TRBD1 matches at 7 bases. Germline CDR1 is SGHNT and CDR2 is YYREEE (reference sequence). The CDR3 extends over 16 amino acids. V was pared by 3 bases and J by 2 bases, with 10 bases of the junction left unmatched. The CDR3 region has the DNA TGTGCCAGCAGCTCAAAAAAAACAGGGGTAAACACTGAAGCTTTCTTT. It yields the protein CASSSKKTGVNTEAFF.

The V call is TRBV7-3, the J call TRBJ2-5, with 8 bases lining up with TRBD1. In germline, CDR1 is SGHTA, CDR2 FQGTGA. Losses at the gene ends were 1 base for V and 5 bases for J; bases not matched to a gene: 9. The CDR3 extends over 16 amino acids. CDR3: CASSLSQGAGWETQYF. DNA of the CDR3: TGTGCCAGCAGCTTAAGTCAGGGGGCGGGATGGGAGACCCAGTACTTC.

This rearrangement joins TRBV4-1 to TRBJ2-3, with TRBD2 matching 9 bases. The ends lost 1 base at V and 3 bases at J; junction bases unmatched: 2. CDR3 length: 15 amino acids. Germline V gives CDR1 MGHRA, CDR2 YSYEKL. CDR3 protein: CASSQVAGVTDTQYF. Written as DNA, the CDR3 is TGCGCCAGCAGCCAAGTAGCGGGAGTGACAGATACGCAGTATTTT.